The clone carrying this T cell receptor (beta chain) was found once. V lost 3 bases and J lost 10, with 13 bases in between. The CDR3 has 13 residues. This sample was included in a study of blood T cell repertoires in COVID-19. Study background: T cells, B-cell-depleted T cells, or PBMCs provided the cDNA or gDNA that served as material.

The data were produced by immunoSEQ multiplex PCR, yet TCRdb's version contains in-frame clones alone and is incomplete. The table includes 150,000 or so clones, approximately 80% detected once. Sequencing input: peripheral blood. The V gene is TRBV12-3 or TRBV12-4, the J gene TRBJ2-1; possible D gene TRBD2, 6 bases. This clonotype originated in a woman aged 50 to 65 with acute or convalescent COVID-19. The chain's CDR3 is CASSFGAGLEQFF. DNA of the CDR3: TGTGCCAGCAGTTTTGGTGCGGGATTAGAGCAGTTCTTC.